This T cell receptor (beta chain) was found in a study of blood T cell repertoires in COVID-19. Looking at the study overall: Samples of COVID-19 (acute and convalescent) were obtained from the United States, Italy and Spain. Sources were T cells, B-cell-depleted T cells, or PBMCs; the material itself was cDNA or gDNA.

V was clipped by 0 bases and J by 5 bases, with 14 bases between them. The CDR3 spans 15 residues. Germline-derived CDR1 and CDR2 are MNHEY and SVGAGI. Clones were read by immunoSEQ multiplex PCR, and TCRdb kept only the in-frame ones, dropping some. The table has 180,000 or so clones, about 88% seen once. This clone came up a few times. J is TRBJ2-7 and V is TRBV6-5; the D is unclear. The sequenced sample was peripheral blood. The receptor comes from a man between 18 and 35 years old with acute or convalescent COVID-19. CDR3 amino acids: CASSYSGRIFDEQYF. CDR3 in DNA: TGTGCCAGCAGTTACTCCGGCAGGATATTCGACGAGCAGTACTTC.